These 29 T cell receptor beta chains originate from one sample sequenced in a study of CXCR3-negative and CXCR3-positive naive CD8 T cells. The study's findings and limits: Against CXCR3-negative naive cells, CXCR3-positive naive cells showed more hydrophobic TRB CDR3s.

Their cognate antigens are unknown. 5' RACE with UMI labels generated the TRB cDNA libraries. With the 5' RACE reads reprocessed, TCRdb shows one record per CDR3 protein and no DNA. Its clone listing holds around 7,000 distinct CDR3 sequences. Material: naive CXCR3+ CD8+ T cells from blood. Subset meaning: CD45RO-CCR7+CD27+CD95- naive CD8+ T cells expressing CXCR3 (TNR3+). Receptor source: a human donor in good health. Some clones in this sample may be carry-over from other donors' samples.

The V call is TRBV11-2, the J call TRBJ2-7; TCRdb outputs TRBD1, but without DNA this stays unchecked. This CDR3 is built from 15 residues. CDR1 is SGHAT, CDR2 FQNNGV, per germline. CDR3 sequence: CASSLSRGMLYEQYF.

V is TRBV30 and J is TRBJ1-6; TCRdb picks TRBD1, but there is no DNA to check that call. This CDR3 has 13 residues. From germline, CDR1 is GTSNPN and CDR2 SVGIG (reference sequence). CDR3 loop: CAWDSSNNSPLHF.

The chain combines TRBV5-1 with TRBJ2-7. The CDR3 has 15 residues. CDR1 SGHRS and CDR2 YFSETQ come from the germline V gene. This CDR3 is CASSSGYEDSYEQYF. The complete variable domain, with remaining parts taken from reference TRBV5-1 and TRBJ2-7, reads KAGVTQTPRYLIKTRGQQVTLSCSPISGHRSVSWYQQTPGQGLQFLFEYFSETQRNKGNFPGRFSGRQFSNSRSEMNVSTLELGDSALYLCASSSGYEDSYEQYFGPGTRLTVT.

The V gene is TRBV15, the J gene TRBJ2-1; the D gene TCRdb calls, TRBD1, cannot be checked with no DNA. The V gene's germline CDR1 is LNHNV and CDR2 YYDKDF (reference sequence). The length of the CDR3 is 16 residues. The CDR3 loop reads CATTRMGRDDYNEQFF.

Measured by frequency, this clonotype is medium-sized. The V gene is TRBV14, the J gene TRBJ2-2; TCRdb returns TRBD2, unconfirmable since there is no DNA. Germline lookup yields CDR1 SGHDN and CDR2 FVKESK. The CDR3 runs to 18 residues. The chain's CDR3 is CASSQVSGSRRFTGELFF.

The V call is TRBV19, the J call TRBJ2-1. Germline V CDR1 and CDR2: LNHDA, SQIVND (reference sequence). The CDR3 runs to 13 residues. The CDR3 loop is CASSRAPHNEQFF.

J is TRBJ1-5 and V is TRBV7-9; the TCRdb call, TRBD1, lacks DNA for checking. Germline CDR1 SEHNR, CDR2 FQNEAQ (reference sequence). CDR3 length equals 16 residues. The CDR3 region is CASSSSSGESYQPQHF.

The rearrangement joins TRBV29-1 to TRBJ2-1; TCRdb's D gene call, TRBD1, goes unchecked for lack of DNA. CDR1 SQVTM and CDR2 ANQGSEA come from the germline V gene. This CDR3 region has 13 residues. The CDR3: CSVTGISYNEQFF.

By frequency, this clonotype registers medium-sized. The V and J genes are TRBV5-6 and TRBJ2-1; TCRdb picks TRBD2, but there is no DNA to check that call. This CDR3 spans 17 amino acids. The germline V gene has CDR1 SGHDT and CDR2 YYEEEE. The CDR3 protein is CASSFTVVRGLPDEQFF.

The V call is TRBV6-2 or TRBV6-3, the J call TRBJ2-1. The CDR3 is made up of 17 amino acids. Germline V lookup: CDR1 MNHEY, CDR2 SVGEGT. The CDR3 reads CASSYLAGISSYNEQFF.

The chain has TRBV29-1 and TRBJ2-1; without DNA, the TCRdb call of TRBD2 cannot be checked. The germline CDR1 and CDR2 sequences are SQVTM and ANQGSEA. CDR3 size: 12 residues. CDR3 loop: CSVGLAAWEQFF.

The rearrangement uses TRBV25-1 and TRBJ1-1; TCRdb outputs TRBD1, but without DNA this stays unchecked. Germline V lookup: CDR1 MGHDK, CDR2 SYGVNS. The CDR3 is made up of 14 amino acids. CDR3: CASGDRGEDTEAFF.

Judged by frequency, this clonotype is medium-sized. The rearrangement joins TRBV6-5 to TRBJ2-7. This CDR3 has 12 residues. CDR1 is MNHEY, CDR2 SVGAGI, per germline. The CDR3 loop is CASSYPFGEQYF.

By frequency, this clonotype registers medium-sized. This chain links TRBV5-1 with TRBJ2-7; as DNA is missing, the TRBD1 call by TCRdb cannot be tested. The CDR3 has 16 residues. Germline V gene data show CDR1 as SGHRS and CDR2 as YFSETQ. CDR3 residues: CASSPHVGTSSYEQYF.

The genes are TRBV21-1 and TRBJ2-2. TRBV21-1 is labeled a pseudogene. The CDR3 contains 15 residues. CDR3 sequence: CASKGSRYKTGELFF.

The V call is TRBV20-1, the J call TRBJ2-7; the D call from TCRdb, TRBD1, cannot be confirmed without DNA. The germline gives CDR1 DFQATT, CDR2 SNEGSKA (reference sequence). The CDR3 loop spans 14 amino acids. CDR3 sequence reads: CSARGDRQTYEQYF.

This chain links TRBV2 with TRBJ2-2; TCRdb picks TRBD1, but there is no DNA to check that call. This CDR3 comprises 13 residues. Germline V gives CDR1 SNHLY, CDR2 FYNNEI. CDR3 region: CASNDRITGELFF.

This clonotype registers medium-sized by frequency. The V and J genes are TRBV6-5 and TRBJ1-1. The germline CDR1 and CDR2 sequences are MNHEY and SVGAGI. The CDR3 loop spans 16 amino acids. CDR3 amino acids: CASSYSESAGNTEAFF.

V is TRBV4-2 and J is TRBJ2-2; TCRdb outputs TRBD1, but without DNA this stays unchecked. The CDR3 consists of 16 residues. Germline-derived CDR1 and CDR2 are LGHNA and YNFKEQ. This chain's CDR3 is CASSQDAGGASGELFF.

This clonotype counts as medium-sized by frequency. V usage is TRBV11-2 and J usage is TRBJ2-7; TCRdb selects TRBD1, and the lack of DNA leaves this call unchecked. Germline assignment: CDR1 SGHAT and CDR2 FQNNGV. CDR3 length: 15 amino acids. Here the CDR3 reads CASSPAWTGIHEQYF.

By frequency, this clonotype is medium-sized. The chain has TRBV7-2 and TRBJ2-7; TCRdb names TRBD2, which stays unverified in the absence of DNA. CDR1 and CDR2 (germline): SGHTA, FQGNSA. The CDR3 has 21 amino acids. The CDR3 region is CASSLEDQGTAGTSGPYEQYF.

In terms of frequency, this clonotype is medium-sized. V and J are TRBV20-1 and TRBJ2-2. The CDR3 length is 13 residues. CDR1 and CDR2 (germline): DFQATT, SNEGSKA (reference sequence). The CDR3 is CSARDVAAGELFF.

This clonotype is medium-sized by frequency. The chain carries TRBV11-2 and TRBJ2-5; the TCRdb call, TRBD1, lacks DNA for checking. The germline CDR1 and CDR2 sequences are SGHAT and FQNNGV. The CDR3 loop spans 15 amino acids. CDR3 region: CASSLGGTNKETQYF.

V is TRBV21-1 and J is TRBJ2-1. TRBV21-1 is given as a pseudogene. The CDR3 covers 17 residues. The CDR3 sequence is CASSPHWGSAFYNEQFF.

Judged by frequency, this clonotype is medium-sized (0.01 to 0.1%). This CDR3 reads CASSLAGDNNEQFF. V usage is TRBV12-3 or TRBV12-4 and J usage is TRBJ2-1; the D call from TCRdb, TRBD1, cannot be confirmed without DNA. The CDR3 loop spans 14 amino acids.

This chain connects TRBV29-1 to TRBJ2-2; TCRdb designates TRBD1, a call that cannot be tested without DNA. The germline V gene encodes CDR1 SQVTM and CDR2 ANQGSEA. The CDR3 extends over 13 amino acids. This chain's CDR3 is CSVGATNTGELFF.

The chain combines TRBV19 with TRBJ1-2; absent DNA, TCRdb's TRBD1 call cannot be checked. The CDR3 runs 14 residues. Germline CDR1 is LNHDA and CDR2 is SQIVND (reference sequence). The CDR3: CASSMTVKTYGYTF.

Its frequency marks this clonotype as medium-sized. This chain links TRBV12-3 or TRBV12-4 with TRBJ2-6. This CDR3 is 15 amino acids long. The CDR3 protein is CASSSHQSGANVLTF.

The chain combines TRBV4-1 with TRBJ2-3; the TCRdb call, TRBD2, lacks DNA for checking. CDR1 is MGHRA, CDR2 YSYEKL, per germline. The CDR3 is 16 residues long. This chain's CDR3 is CASSPLAREGTDTQYF.